This entry describes one T cell receptor beta chain. Recipients received nonmyeloablative bone marrow transplants from related graft donors, with transient mixed chimerism. The sample comes from a study of Tregs in tolerant kidney transplant recipients. CDR3 length: 17 amino acids. Deletions cut 10 bases from V and 2 bases from J, with 21 bases between. Per the germline V gene, CDR1 is SNHLY and CDR2 is FYNNEI. Sequencing used immunoSEQ multiplex PCR; TCRdb keeps in-frame clones, though not all of them. Of roughly 70,000 clones in the sample, over 75% are singletons; the top ten hold 3.8%. This specimen was CD4+ T cells from blood (PBMCs), taken 6 months after the transplant. This clonotype was obtained from a human patient who received a combined kidney and bone marrow transplant. Some T cells may originate from the graft donor. The chain recombines TRBV2 with TRBJ1-6, with D perhaps matching TRBD1 (5 bases). The CDR3 sequence is CATSAWRGSAYNSPLHF. CDR3 coding DNA: TGTGCCACCTCTGCATGGAGGGGAAGCGCCTATAATTCACCCCTCCACTTT.